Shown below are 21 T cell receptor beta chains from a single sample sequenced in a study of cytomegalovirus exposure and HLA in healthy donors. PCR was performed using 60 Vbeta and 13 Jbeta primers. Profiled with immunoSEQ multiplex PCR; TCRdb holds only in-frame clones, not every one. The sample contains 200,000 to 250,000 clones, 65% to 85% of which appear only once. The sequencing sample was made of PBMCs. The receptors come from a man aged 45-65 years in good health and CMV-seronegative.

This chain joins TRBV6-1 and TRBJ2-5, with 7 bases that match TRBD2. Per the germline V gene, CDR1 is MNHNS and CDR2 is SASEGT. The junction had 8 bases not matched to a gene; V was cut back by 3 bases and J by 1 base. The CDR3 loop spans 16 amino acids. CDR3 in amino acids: CASSEGGLAVQETQYF. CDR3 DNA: TGTGCCAGCAGTGAGGGGGGTCTAGCGGTCCAAGAGACCCAGTACTTC.

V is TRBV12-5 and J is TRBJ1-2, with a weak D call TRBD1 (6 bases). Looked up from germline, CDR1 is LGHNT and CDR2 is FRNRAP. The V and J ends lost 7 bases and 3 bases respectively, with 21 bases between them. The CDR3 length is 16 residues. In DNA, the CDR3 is TGTGCTAGTGCCACTTCAGGGAGGGGGGGGTACTATGGCTACACCTTC. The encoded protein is CASATSGRGGYYGYTF.

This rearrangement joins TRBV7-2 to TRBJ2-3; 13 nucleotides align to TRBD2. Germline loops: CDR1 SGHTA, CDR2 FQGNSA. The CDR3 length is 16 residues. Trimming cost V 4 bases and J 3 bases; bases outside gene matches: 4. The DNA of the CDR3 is TGTGCCAGCAGCTCTCGGACTAGCGGGAGAACAGATACGCAGTATTTT. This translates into CASSSRTSGRTDTQYF. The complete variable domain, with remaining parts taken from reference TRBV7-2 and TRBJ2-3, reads GAGVSQSPSNKVTEKGKDVELRCDPISGHTALYWYRQSLGQGLEFLIYFQGNSAPDKSGLPSDRFSAERTGGSVSTLTIQRTQQEDSAVYLCASSSRTSGRTDTQYFGPGTRLTVL.

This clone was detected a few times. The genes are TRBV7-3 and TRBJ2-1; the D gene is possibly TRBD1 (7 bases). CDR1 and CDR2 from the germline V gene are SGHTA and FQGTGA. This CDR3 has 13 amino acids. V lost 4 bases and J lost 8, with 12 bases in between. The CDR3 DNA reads TGTGCCAGCAGCTCCCGGAGGGGGCATGAGCAGTTCTTC. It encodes CASSSRRGHEQFF.

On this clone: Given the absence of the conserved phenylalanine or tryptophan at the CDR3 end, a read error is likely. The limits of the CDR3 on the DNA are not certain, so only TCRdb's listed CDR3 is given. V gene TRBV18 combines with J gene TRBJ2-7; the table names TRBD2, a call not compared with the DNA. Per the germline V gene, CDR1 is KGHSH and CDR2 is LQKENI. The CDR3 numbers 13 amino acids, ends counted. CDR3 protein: CASSPSGWLGAVL.

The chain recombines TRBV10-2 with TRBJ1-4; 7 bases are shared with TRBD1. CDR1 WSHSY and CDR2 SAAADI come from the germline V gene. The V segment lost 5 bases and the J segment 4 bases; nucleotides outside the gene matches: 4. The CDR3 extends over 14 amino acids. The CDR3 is CASSSTGLNEKLFF. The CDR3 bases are TGCGCCAGCAGTTCGACAGGGCTTAATGAAAAACTGTTTTTT.

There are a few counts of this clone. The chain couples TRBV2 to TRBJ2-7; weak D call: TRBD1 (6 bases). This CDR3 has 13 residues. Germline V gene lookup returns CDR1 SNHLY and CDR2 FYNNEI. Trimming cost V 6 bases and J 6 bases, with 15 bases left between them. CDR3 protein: CASRTIGQFEQYF. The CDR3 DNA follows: TGTGCCAGCAGAACAATAGGACAGTTCGAGCAGTACTTC. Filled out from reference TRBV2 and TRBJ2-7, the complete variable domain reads EPEVTQTPSHQVTQMGQEVILRCVPISNHLYFYWYRQILGQKVEFLVSFYNNEISEKSEIFDDQFSVERPDGSNFTLKIRSTKLEDSAMYFCASRTIGQFEQYFGPGTRLTVT.

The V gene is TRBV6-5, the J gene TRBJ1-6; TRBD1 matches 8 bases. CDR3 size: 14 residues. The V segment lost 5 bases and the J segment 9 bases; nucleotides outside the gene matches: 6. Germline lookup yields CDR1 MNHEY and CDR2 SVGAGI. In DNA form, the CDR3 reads TGTGCCAGCAGTAACGGACAGGGAACTTCACCCCTCCACTTT. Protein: CASSNGQGTSPLHF.

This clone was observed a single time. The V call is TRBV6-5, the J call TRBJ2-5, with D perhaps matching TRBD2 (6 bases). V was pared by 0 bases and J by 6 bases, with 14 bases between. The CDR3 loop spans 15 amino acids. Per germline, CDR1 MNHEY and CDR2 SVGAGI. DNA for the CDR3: TGTGCCAGCAGTTACTCCCGCCGGGGGAGCAAGACCCAGTACTTC. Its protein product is CASSYSRRGSKTQYF.

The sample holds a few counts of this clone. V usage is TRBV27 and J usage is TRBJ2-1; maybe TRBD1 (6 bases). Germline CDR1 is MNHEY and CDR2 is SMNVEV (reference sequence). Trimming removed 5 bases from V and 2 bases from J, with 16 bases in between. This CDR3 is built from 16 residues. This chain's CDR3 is CASSPDMGAPYNEQFF. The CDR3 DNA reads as TGTGCCAGCAGTCCAGATATGGGGGCGCCCTACAATGAGCAGTTCTTC.

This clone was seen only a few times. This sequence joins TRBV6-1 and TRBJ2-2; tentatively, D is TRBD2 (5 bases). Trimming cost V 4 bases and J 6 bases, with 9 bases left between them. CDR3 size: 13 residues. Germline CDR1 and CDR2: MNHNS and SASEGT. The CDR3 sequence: CASSVTGSGELFF. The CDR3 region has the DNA TGTGCCAGCAGTGTTACGGGGTCCGGGGAGCTGTTTTTT.

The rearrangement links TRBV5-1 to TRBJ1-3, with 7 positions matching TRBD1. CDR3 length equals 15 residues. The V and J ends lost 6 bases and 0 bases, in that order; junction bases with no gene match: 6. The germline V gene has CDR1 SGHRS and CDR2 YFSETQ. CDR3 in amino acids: CASTGGLDSGNTIYF. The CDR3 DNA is TGCGCCAGCACAGGGGGGTTAGACTCTGGAAACACCATATATTTT.

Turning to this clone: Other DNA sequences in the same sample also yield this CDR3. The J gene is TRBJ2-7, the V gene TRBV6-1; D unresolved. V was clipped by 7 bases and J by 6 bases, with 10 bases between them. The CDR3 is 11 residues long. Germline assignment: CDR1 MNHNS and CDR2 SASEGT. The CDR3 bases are TGTGCCAGCAACGACAATCCCGAGCAGTACTTC. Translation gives CASNDNPEQYF.

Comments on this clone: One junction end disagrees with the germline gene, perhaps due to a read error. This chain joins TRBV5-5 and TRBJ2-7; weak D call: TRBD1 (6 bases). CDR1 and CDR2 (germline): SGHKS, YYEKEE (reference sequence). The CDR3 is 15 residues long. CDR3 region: CASSPESGQNYEQYF. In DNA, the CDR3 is TGTGCCAGCAGCCCGGAGAGTGGACAGAACTACGAGCAGTACTTT.

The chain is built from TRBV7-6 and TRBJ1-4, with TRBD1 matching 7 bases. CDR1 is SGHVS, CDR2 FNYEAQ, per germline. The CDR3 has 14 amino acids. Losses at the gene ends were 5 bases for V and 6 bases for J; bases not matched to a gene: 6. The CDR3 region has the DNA TGTGCCAGCAGCCGCCAGGGGGATTATGAAAAACTGTTTTTT. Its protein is CASSRQGDYEKLFF.

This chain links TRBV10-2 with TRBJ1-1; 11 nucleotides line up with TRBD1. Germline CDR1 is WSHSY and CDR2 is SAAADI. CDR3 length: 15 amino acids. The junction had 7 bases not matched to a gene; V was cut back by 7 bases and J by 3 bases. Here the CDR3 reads CASTTGQGAYTEAFF. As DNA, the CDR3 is TGCGCCAGCACCACAGGACAGGGGGCGTACACTGAAGCTTTCTTT.

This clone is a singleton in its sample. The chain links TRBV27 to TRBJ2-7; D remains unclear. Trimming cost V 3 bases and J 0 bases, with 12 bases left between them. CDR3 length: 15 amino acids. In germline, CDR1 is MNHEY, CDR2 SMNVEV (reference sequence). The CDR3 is CASSLRRYTSYEQYF. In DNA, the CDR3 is TGTGCCAGCAGTTTGCGCCGATATACCTCCTACGAGCAGTACTTC.

CDR3 sequence (DNA): TGTGCCAGCAGTTTCCAGCAGGGTCCTGAAGCTTTCTTT. It translates to CASSFQQGPEAFF. The rearrangement joins TRBV27 to TRBJ1-1, with D perhaps matching TRBD1 (5 bases). Germline-derived CDR1 and CDR2 are MNHEY and SMNVEV (reference sequence). This CDR3 has 13 amino acids. V was trimmed by 3 bases and J by 6 bases, leaving 11 bases between them.

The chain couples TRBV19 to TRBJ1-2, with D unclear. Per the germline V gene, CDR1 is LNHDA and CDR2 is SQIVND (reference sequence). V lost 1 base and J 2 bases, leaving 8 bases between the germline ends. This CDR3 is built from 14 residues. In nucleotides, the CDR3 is TGTGCCAGTAGTATAGTTTCGGGGAACTATGGCTACACCTTC. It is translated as CASSIVSGNYGYTF.

The CDR3: CASSLHRIAKNIQYF. The CDR3 DNA sequence: TGTGCCAGCAGCCTTCACAGAATAGCCAAAAACATTCAGTACTTC. V usage is TRBV5-8 and J usage is TRBJ2-4, with D uncertain. The germline gives CDR1 SGHTS, CDR2 YDEGEE. V dropped 4 bases and J dropped 0 bases, with 11 bases sitting between them. This CDR3 is 15 amino acids long.

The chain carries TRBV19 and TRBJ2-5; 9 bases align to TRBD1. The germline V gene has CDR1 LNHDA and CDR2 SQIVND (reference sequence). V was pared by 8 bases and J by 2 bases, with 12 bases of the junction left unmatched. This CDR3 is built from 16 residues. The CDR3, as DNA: TGTGCCAGTCGACCTCCGGGACAGGGTTCGCAAGAGACCCAGTACTTC. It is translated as CASRPPGQGSQETQYF. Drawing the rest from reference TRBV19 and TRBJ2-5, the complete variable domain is DGGITQSPKYLFRKEGQNVTLSCEQNLNHDAMYWYRQDPGQGLRLIYYSQIVNDFQKGDIAEGYSVSREKKESFPLTVTSAQKNPTAFYLCASRPPGQGSQETQYFGPGTRLLVL.